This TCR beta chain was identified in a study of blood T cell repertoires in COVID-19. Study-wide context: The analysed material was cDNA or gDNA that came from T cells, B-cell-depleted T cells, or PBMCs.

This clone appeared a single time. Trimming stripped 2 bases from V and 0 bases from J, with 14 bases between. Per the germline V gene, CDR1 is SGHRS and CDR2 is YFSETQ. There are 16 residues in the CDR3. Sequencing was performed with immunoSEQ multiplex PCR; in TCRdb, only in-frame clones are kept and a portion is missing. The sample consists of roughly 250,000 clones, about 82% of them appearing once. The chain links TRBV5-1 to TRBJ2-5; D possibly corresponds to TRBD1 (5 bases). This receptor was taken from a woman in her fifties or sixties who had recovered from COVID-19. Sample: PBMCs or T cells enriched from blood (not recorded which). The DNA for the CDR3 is TGCGCCAGCAGCTTATCGGACAACCCGTACCAAGAGACCCAGTACTTC. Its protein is CASSLSDNPYQETQYF.